The present TCR beta chain was sequenced within a study of blood T cells in healthy people across ages. About this clonotype: Antigen: not known.

Germline V gene lookup returns CDR1 DFQATT and CDR2 SNEGSKA (reference sequence). J gave up 7 bases and V 3 bases, and 13 bases lay outside the gene matches. The length of the CDR3 is 15 residues. Primers used in a second PCR of about 6 to 11 cycles were a sample-barcoded 5' primer and a J-beta primer mix. The template-switch adaptor, which had 12 random nucleotides, put a tag on each cDNA molecule. Each sample provided no less than 2.5 million CDR3-containing paired-end reads. One entry per CDR3 protein, called by TCRdb with MiXCR from the 5' RACE reads. Here the sample spans roughly 680,000 distinct CDR3 sequences, around 48% being singletons. Whole-study findings and limits: PBMCs were not sorted, which prevented a conclusive comparison of naive versus antigen-experienced cells.

The chain couples TRBV20-1 to TRBJ1-2, with TRBD1 matching over 8 bases. Input material: blood. The origin of this receptor is an older woman in good health. CDR3 in amino acids: CSASSNNQGAGGYTF. In DNA form, the CDR3 reads TGCAGTGCTAGTAGCAACAATCAGGGGGCGGGTGGCTACACCTTC.